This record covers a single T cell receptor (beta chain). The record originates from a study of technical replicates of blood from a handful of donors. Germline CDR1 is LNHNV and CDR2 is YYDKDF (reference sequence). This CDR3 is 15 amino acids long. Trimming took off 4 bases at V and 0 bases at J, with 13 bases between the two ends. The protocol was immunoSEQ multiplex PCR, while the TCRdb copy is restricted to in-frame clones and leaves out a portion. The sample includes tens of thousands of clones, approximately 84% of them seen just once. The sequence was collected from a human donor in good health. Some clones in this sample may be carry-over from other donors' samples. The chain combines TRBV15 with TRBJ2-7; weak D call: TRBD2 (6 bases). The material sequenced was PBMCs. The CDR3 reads CATSNLARSSYEQYF. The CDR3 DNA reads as TGTGCCACCAGCAACCTAGCGCGTAGCTCCTACGAGCAGTACTTC.